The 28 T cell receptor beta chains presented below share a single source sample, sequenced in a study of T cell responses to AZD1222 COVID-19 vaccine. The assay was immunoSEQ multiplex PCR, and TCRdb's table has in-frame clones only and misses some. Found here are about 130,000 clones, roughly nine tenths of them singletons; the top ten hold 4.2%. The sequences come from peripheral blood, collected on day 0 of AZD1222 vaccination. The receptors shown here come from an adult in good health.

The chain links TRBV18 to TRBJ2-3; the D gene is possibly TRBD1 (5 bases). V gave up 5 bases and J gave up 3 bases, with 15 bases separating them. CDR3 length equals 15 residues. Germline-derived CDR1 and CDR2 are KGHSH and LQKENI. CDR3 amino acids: CASSVRQKGTDTQYF. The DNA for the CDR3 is TGTGCCAGCTCAGTGCGACAGAAAGGAACAGATACGCAGTATTTT.

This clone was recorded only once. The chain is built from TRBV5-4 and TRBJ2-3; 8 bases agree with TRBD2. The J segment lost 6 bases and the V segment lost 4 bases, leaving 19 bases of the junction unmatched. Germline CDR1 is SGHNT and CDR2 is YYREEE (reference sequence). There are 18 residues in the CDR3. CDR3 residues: CASSQPVGSGAGGDTQYF. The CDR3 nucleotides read TGTGCCAGCAGCCAACCCGTCGGTAGCGGGGCCGGAGGGGATACGCAGTATTTT. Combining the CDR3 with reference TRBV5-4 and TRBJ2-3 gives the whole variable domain ETGVTQSPTHLIKTRGQQVTLRCSSQSGHNTVSWYQQALGQGPQFIFQYYREEENGRGNFPPRFSGLQFPNYSSELNVNALELDDSALYLCASSQPVGSGAGGDTQYFGPGTRLTVL.

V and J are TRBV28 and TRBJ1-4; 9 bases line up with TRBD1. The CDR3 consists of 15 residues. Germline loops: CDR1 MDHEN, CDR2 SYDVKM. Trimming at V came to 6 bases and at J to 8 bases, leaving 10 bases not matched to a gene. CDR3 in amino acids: CASSPPGTGTEKLFF. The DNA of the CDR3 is TGTGCCAGCAGCCCCCCCGGGACAGGGACCGAAAAACTGTTTTTT.

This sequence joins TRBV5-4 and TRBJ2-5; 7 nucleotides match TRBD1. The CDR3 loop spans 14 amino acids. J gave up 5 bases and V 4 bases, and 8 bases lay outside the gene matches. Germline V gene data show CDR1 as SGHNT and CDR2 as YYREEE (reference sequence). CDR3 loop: CASSQGGIGETQYF. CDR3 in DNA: TGTGCCAGCAGCCAAGGGGGCATAGGGGAGACCCAGTACTTC.

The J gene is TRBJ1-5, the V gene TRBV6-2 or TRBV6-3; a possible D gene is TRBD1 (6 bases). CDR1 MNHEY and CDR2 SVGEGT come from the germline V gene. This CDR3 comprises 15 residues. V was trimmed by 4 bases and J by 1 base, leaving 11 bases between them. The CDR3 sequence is CASSLSRGSNQPQHF. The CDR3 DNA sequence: TGTGCCAGCAGTTTAAGCAGGGGAAGCAATCAGCCCCAGCATTTT.

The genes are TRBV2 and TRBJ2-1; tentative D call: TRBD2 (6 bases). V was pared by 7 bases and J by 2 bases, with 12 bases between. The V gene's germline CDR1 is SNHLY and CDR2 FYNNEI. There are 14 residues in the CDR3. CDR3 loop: CASTPGRTYNEQFF. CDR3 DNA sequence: TGTGCCAGCACGCCGGGGAGGACCTACAATGAGCAGTTCTTC.

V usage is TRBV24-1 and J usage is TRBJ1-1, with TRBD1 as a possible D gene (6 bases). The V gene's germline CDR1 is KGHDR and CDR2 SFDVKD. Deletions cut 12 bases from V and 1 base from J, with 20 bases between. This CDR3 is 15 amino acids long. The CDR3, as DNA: TGTGCCGGGGAGGGGGGGCAGCCTGAGAACACTGAAGCTTTCTTT. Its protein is CAGEGGQPENTEAFF.

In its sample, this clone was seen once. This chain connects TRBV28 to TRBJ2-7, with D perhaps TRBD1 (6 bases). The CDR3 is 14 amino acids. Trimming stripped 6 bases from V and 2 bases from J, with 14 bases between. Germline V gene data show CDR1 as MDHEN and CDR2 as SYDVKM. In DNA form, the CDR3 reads TGTGCCAGCAGACTGACAGGCACTACCTACGAGCAGTACTTC. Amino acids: CASRLTGTTYEQYF. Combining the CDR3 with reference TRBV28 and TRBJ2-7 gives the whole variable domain DVKVTQSSRYLVKRTGEKVFLECVQDMDHENMFWYRQDPGLGLRLIYFSYDVKMKEKGDIPEGYSVSREKKERFSLILESASTNQTSMYLCASRLTGTTYEQYFGPGTRLTVT.

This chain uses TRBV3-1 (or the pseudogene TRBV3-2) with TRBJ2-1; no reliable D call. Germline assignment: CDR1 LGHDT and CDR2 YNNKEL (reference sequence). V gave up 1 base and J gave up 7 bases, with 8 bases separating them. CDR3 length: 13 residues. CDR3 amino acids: CASSQGGLNEQFF. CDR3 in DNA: TGTGCCAGCAGCCAAGGGGGTTTGAATGAGCAGTTCTTC.

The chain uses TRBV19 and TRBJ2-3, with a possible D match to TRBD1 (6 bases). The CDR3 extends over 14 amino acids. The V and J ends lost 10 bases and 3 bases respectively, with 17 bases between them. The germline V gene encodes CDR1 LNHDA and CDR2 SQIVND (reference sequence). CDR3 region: CATTGPGFTDTQYF. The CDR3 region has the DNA TGTGCCACGACAGGCCCCGGATTTACAGATACGCAGTATTTT.

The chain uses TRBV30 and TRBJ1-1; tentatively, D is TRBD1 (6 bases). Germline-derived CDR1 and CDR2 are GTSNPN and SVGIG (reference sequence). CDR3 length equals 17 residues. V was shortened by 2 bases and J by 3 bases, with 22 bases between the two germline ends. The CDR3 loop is CAWSLGQTFVADTEAFF. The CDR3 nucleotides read TGTGCCTGGAGTCTCGGACAGACTTTCGTGGCGGACACTGAAGCTTTCTTT.

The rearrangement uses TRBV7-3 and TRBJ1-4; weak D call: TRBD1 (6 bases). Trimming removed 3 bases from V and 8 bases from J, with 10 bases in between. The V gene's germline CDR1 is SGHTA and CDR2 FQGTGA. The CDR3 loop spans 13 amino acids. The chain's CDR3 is CASSFRGGEKLFF. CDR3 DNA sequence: TGTGCCAGCAGCTTCAGGGGAGGCGAAAAACTGTTTTTT.

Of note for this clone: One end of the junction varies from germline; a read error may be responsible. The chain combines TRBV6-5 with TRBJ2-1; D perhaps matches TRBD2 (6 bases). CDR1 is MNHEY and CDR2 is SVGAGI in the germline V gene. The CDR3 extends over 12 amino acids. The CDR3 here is CASSQGGPPGIF. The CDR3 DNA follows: TGTGCCAGCAGCCAGGGAGGCCCTCCCGGGATCTTC.

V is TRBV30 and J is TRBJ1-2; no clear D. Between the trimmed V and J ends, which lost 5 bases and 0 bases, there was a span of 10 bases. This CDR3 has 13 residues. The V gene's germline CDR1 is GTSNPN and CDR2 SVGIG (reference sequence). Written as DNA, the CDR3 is TGTGCCTGGCGTTCTCCCCCTAACTATGGCTACACCTTC. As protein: CAWRSPPNYGYTF.

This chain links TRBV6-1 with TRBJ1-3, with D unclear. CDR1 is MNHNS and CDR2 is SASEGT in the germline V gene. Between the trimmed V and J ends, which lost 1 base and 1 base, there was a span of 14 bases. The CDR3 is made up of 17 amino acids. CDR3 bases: TGTGCCAGCAGTGAAGGGTTCTCCGGTGGTTCTGGAAACACCATATATTTT. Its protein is CASSEGFSGGSGNTIYF.

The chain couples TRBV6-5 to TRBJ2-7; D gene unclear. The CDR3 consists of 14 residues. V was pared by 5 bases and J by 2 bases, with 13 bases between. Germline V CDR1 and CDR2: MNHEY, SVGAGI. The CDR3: CASSRSDTPYEQYF. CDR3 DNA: TGTGCCAGCAGTAGGTCCGACACCCCCTACGAGCAGTACTTC.

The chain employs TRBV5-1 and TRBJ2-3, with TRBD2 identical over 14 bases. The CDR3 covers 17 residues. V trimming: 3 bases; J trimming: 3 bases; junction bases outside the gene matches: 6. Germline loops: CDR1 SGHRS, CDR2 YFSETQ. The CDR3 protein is CASSWGLAGVLTDTQYF. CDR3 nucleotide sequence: TGCGCCAGCAGCTGGGGACTAGCGGGAGTTCTAACAGATACGCAGTATTTT. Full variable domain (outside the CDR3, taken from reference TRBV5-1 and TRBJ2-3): KAGVTQTPRYLIKTRGQQVTLSCSPISGHRSVSWYQQTPGQGLQFLFEYFSETQRNKGNFPGRFSGRQFSNSRSEMNVSTLELGDSALYLCASSWGLAGVLTDTQYFGPGTRLTVL.

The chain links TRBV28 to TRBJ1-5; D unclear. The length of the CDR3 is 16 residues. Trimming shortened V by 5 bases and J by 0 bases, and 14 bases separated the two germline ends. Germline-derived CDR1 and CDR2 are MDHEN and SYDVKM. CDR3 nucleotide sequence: TGTGCCAGCAGTACCAGGAACTACTATAGCAATCAGCCCCAGCATTTT. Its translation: CASSTRNYYSNQPQHF.

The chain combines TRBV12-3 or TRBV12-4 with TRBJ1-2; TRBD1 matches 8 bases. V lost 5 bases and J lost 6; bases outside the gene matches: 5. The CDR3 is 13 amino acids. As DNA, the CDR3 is TGTGCCAGCAGTACCAGACAGGGGAATGGCTACACCTTC. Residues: CASSTRQGNGYTF.

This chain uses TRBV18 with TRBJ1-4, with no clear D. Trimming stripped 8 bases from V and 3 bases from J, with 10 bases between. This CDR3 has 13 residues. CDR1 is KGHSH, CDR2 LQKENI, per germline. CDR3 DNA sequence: TGTGCCAGCGCACGGTCGGCTAATGAAAAACTGTTTTTT. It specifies CASARSANEKLFF.

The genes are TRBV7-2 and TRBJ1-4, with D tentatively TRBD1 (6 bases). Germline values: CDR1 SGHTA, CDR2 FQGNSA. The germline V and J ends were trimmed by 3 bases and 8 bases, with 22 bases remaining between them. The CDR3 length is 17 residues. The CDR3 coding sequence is TGTGCCAGCAGCTTTGGGGGCGGCAGGGGAATAATCGAAAAACTGTTTTTT. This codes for CASSFGGGRGIIEKLFF.

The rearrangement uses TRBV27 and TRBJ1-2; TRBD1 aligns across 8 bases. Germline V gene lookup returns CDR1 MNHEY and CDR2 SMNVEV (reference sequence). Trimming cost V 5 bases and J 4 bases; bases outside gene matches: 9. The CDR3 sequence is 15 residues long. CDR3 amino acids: CASSLRDRPAYGYTF. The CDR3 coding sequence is TGTGCCAGCAGTCTCCGGGACAGGCCCGCCTATGGCTACACCTTC.

The CDR3 reads CASTGGSGTDTQYF. The DNA of the CDR3 is TGTGCCAGTACTGGGGGCTCCGGCACAGATACGCAGTATTTT. The J gene is TRBJ2-3, the V gene TRBV19, with D perhaps matching TRBD1 (6 bases). Trimming took off 7 bases at V and 1 base at J, with 12 bases between the two ends. The CDR3 is made up of 14 amino acids. Germline V gene data show CDR1 as LNHDA and CDR2 as SQIVND (reference sequence). Using reference TRBV19 and TRBJ2-3 for the parts outside the CDR3, the full variable domain is DGGITQSPKYLFRKEGQNVTLSCEQNLNHDAMYWYRQDPGQGLRLIYYSQIVNDFQKGDIAEGYSVSREKKESFPLTVTSAQKNPTAFYLCASTGGSGTDTQYFGPGTRLTVL.

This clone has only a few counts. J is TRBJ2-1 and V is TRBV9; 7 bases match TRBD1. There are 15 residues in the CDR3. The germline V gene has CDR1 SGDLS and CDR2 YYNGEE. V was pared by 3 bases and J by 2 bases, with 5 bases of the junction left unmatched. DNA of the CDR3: TGTGCCAGCAGCGCCGGGACAGCCACCTACAATGAGCAGTTCTTC. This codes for CASSAGTATYNEQFF. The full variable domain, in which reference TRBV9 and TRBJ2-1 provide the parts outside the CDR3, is DSGVTQTPKHLITATGQRVTLRCSPRSGDLSVYWYQQSLDQGLQFLIQYYNGEERAKGNILERFSAQQFPDLHSELNLSSLELGDSALYFCASSAGTATYNEQFFGPGTRLTVL.

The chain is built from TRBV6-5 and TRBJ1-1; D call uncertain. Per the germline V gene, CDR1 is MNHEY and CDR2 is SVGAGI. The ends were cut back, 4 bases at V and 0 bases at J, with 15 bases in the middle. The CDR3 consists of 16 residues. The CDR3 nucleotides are TGTGCCAGCAGTTTCTCTGGATTTACGGTGAACACTGAAGCTTTCTTT. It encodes CASSFSGFTVNTEAFF.

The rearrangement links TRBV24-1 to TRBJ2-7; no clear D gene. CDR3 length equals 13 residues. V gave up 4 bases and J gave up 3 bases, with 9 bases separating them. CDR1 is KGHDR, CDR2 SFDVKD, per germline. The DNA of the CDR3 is TGTGCCACCAGTGACCCGTTTGGCTACGAGCAGTACTTC. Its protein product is CATSDPFGYEQYF.

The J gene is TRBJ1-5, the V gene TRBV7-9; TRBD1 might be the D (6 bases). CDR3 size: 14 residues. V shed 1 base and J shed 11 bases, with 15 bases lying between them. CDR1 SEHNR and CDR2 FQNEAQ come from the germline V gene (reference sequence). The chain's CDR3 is CASSLGGGVAAQHF. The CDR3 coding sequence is TGTGCCAGCAGCTTAGGAGGGGGGGTAGCGGCCCAGCATTTT.

CDR3 DNA: TGTGCCAGCAGTACAGCGCCCTTGGAAAAACTGTTTTTT. Its protein product is CASSTAPLEKLFF. The chain couples TRBV28 to TRBJ1-4; no clear D gene. CDR3 size: 13 residues. The germline gives CDR1 MDHEN, CDR2 SYDVKM. V shed 5 bases and J shed 8 bases, with 12 bases lying between them.